Detailed here is one T cell receptor beta chain. Its antigen remains unknown. PCR primers comprised 60 Vbeta and 13 Jbeta primers. The data were produced by immunoSEQ multiplex PCR, yet TCRdb's version contains in-frame clones alone and is incomplete. Of fewer than 200,000 clones in the sample, more than 75% were seen once. The record originates from a study of cytomegalovirus exposure and HLA in healthy donors. About the research overall: Among about 400 genotyped donors, roughly 81% fell in the Caucasian-associated ancestry cluster.

The study's findings and limits: There were reportedly fewer N-insertions in an Asian-associated ancestry cluster than the roughly 670-donor mean, in a later analysis. Later genetic work tied a missense DCLRE1C variant to beta-chain V and J trimming.

This CDR3 spans 14 amino acids. Germline values: CDR1 SEHNR, CDR2 FQNEAQ (reference sequence). Sequenced material: PBMCs. The source of this sequence is a girl younger than two in good health and CMV-seronegative. The chain has TRBV7-9 and TRBJ2-7; 11 bases line up with TRBD2. The DNA end lines up better with TRBJ2-5; the J call may be wrong. CDR3 protein: CASSTTGTSGTQYF. The CDR3, as DNA: TGTGCCAGCAGCACCACCGGGACTAGCGGGACCCAGTACTTC.